Listed here are 31 T cell receptor beta chains from one sample, sequenced in a study of Graves' ophthalmopathy and Graves' hyperthyroidism. The TCR beta CDR3 regions underwent amplification from RNA transcripts. In the first round, RT-PCR was carried out with HTBI primers, and a multiplex PCR formed the second round. MiXCR, run by TCRdb on the multiplex PCR reads, gives a single entry per CDR3 protein. The sample lists roughly 350,000 distinct CDR3 sequences, about 15% occurring once. The specimen was peripheral blood. The receptor set was obtained from an adult woman with stable Graves' hyperthyroidism.

The chain has TRBV12-3 or TRBV12-4 and TRBJ1-1, with D possibly TRBD1 on 5 matching bases. V gave up 5 bases and J gave up 7 bases, with 14 bases separating them. The CDR3 length is 13 residues. In DNA, the CDR3 is TGTGCCAGCAGTAACCTACGAGGGGATGAAGCTTTCTTT. Protein product: CASSNLRGDEAFF.

Details on this clonotype: This sequence may be a read error, since a much larger clone differs from it by one base. The chain employs TRBV6-2 or TRBV6-3 and TRBJ2-7; 12 bases are a match to TRBD1. Germline values: CDR1 MNHEY, CDR2 SVGEGT. CDR3 size: 13 residues. Germline trimming cut 10 bases from V and 6 bases from J; bases unmatched to any gene: 7. Here the CDR3 DNA reads TGTGCCACCGAGGGACAGGGGGCCACCGAGCAGTACTTC. It encodes CATEGQGATEQYF.

This clonotype was observed at least ten times. The chain uses TRBV12-3 or TRBV12-4 and TRBJ2-7; 11 bases match TRBD1. This CDR3 comprises 15 residues. With V trimmed by 6 bases and J by 3 bases, 7 bases remained unmatched. CDR3 in DNA: TGTGCCAGCAGCCACCGGACAGGGGGCCGCTACGAGCAGTACTTC. Translating it yields CASSHRTGGRYEQYF.

This clonotype was detected ten times or more. The rearrangement joins TRBV10-1 to TRBJ2-7; 11 nucleotides agree with TRBD1. The CDR3 contains 12 residues. Germline-derived CDR1 and CDR2 are WNHNN and SYGVQD (reference sequence). CDR3 residues: CPAGQGASEQYF. The CDR3 DNA sequence: TGCCCCGCTGGACAGGGGGCTTCGGAGCAGTACTTC.

The chain joins TRBV27 to TRBJ2-5, with TRBD1 matching 10 bases. Germline V lookup: CDR1 MNHEY, CDR2 SMNVEV (reference sequence). The CDR3 has 13 residues. Trimming cost V 6 bases and J 4 bases; bases outside gene matches: 2. The CDR3 reads CASRGTGAETQYF. CDR3 bases: TGTGCCAGCAGAGGGACAGGGGCAGAGACCCAGTACTTC.

This clonotype was seen ten or more times. The chain couples TRBV29-1 to TRBJ1-2; D gene uncertain. With 6 bases removed from V and 7 bases from J, the gap between germline ends came to 9 bases. This CDR3 contains 10 residues. Per the germline V gene, CDR1 is SQVTM and CDR2 is ANQGSEA. CDR3 sequence: CSVVTGGYTF. The CDR3 DNA is TGCAGCGTGGTGACCGGTGGCTACACCTTC.

This clonotype was observed at least ten times. The J gene is TRBJ1-1, the V gene TRBV7-8; D is possibly TRBD1 (6 bases). CDR3 length: 15 residues. V lost 3 bases and J 1 base, leaving 12 bases between the germline ends. Germline CDR1 SGHVS, CDR2 FQNEAQ. CDR3 DNA sequence: TGTGCCAGCAGCTTCGACAGGATAACGAACACTGAAGCTTTCTTT. This gives the protein CASSFDRITNTEAFF.

Many counts were recorded for this clonotype. The chain has TRBV6-2 or TRBV6-3 and TRBJ1-5, with D maybe TRBD1 (5 bases). Trimming cost V 0 bases and J 11 bases, with 14 bases left between them. Germline V CDR1 and CDR2: MNHEY, SVGEGT. The CDR3 sequence is 14 residues long. This CDR3 reads CASSYSGRLGAQHF. CDR3 in DNA: TGTGCCAGCAGTTACTCGGGGAGGTTAGGGGCCCAGCATTTT.

This clonotype was counted at least ten times. This chain connects TRBV6-2 or TRBV6-3 to TRBJ2-4, with D perhaps matching TRBD2 (5 bases). The V and J ends lost 0 bases and 0 bases respectively, with 21 bases between them. In germline, CDR1 is MNHEY, CDR2 SVGEGT. The CDR3 extends over 20 amino acids. CDR3 protein: CASSYSRVDFGPVAKNIQYF. CDR3 coding DNA: TGTGCCAGCAGTTACTCAAGGGTGGACTTCGGACCTGTAGCCAAAAACATTCAGTACTTC.

At least ten counts were recorded for this clonotype. This rearrangement joins TRBV20-1 to TRBJ2-7; TRBD2 matches at 8 bases. This CDR3 is built from 17 residues. From germline, CDR1 is DFQATT and CDR2 SNEGSKA (reference sequence). The V and J ends lost 0 bases and 2 bases, in that order; junction bases with no gene match: 12. The CDR3 reads CSARDLSGDALTYEQYF. In DNA, the CDR3 is TGCAGTGCTAGAGATCTTAGCGGGGACGCCCTCACCTACGAGCAGTACTTC.

This clonotype has ten or more counts. The genes are TRBV28 and TRBJ2-7, with no clear D. The CDR3 covers 11 residues. V dropped 7 bases and J dropped 1 base, with 5 bases sitting between them. Germline V gene sequence: CDR1 MDHEN, CDR2 SYDVKM. CDR3 in DNA: TGTGCCAGCACCCAATCCTACGAGCAGTACTTC. It is translated as CASTQSYEQYF.

In regard to this clonotype: A read error may be the cause here, since a much bigger clone is one base away. The chain uses TRBV20-1 and TRBJ2-2; 11 bases line up with TRBD2. The junction had 3 bases not matched to a gene; V was cut back by 2 bases and J by 1 base. This CDR3 is 16 amino acids long. Germline assignment: CDR1 DFQATT and CDR2 SNEGSKA (reference sequence). The CDR3 DNA follows: TGCAGTGCTAGATCCGGGACTAGCGGGAACACCGGGGAGCTGTTTTTT. The encoded protein is CSARSGTSGNTGELFF.

This clonotype was detected many times. The chain recombines TRBV7-8 with TRBJ2-7, with 13 positions matching TRBD2. Germline loops: CDR1 SGHVS, CDR2 FQNEAQ. The CDR3 length is 17 residues. The V and J ends lost 0 bases and 3 bases, in that order; junction bases with no gene match: 5. The CDR3 DNA sequence: TGTGCCAGCAGCTTAGCGCAGGGACTAGCGGGATTCTACGAGCAGTACTTC. Protein product: CASSLAQGLAGFYEQYF.

This clonotype showed up many times. This CDR3 is CASSERRGGTSTDTQYF. CDR3 DNA sequence: TGTGCCAGCAGTGAAAGAAGAGGTGGGACTAGCACAGATACGCAGTATTTT. The rearrangement uses TRBV6-1 and TRBJ2-3; D may be TRBD2 (6 bases). V gave up 2 bases and J gave up 0 bases, with 15 bases separating them. This CDR3 is 17 amino acids long. Looked up from germline, CDR1 is MNHNS and CDR2 is SASEGT.

This clonotype was seen at least ten times. The V call is TRBV18, the J call TRBJ2-5; D perhaps matches TRBD1 (6 bases). There are 18 residues in the CDR3. V lost 2 bases and J lost 2, with 21 bases in between. The germline V gene has CDR1 KGHSH and CDR2 LQKENI. This CDR3 reads CASSPVTGPLLEQETQYF. DNA of the CDR3: TGTGCCAGCTCACCAGTGACAGGCCCTCTGCTGGAACAAGAGACCCAGTACTTC.

This clonotype was picked up many times. The genes are TRBV19 and TRBJ2-2, with D maybe TRBD1 (6 bases). Germline V lookup: CDR1 LNHDA, CDR2 SQIVND (reference sequence). The CDR3 contains 14 residues. V was cut by 5 bases and J by 5 bases, with 12 bases left in between. CDR3 in amino acids: CASSPQGGTGELFF. The CDR3 nucleotides read TGTGCCAGTAGTCCACAGGGTGGGACCGGGGAGCTGTTTTTT.

As for this clonotype: Just one base apart from a much larger clone, this may be a read error. Given the absence of the conserved phenylalanine or tryptophan at the CDR3 end, a read error is likely. The gene calls are TRBV6-1 and TRBJ2-7; D possibly corresponds to TRBD1 (5 bases). The CDR3 has 13 residues. Looked up from germline, CDR1 is MNHNS and CDR2 is SASEGT. Trimming removed 4 bases from V and 2 bases from J, with 9 bases in between. This chain's CDR3 is CASSVTGAYEQYS. CDR3 sequence (DNA): TGTGCCAGCAGTGTCACAGGAGCCTACGAGCAGTACTCC.

The chain combines TRBV28 with TRBJ1-1; TRBD1 aligns across 10 bases. J was trimmed by 10 bases and V by 6 bases; bases with no gene match: 2. Germline CDR1 is MDHEN and CDR2 is SYDVKM. The CDR3 contains 11 residues. CDR3 protein: CASRRTGGAFF. CDR3 coding DNA: TGTGCCAGCAGAAGGACAGGGGGAGCTTTCTTT.

There are many counts of this clonotype. Here the CDR3 reads CASSPRGFGQPQHF. DNA of the CDR3: TGTGCCAGCAGCCCCAGGGGGTTCGGCCAGCCCCAGCATTTT. V gene TRBV7-2 combines with J gene TRBJ1-5; 7 bases fit TRBD1. Germline CDR1 is SGHTA and CDR2 is FQGNSA. The CDR3 loop spans 14 amino acids. With V trimmed by 5 bases and J by 7 bases, 8 bases remained unmatched. Supplemented by reference TRBV7-2 and TRBJ1-5, the full variable domain reads GAGVSQSPSNKVTEKGKDVELRCDPISGHTALYWYRQSLGQGLEFLIYFQGNSAPDKSGLPSDRFSAERTGGSVSTLTIQRTQQEDSAVYLCASSPRGFGQPQHFGDGTRLSIL.

This clonotype has a handful of counts. The chain employs TRBV5-6 and TRBJ1-2, with D possibly matching TRBD1 (6 bases). Deletions cut 3 bases from V and 5 bases from J, with 17 bases between. The CDR3 contains 15 residues. Germline loops: CDR1 SGHDT, CDR2 YYEEEE. The CDR3 sequence is CASSSVGHENYGYTF. The CDR3 DNA sequence: TGTGCCAGCAGCTCCGTGGGACACGAGAATTATGGCTACACCTTC.

This clonotype was detected only a few times. The J gene is TRBJ2-7, the V gene TRBV18, with D perhaps TRBD2 (5 bases). The CDR3 extends over 14 amino acids. Germline assignment: CDR1 KGHSH and CDR2 LQKENI. Trimming cost V 5 bases and J 0 bases, with 11 bases left between them. The CDR3 loop reads CASSTDLSSYEQYF. In DNA form, the CDR3 reads TGTGCCAGCTCAACGGACTTGAGCTCCTACGAGCAGTACTTC.

There are many counts of this clonotype. V and J are TRBV12-3 or TRBV12-4 and TRBJ2-7, with 7 bases matching TRBD2. V trimming: 5 bases; J trimming: 2 bases; junction bases outside the gene matches: 6. This CDR3 spans 14 amino acids. The CDR3 here is CASSRVGGTYEQYF. The CDR3, as DNA: TGTGCCAGCAGTCGGGTCGGGGGGACCTACGAGCAGTACTTC.

This clonotype appeared many times. The chain employs TRBV10-3 and TRBJ2-7, with D perhaps assigned TRBD1 or TRBD2 (6 bases each). CDR1 and CDR2 from the germline V gene are ENHRY and SYGVKD. The V end was cut by 4 bases, the J end by 2 bases, with 15 bases between. The CDR3 spans 15 residues. DNA for the CDR3: TGTGCCATCAGTGGGGGCTCGGGGGCGGCCTACGAGCAGTACTTC. Encoded protein: CAISGGSGAAYEQYF.

This clonotype was detected only once. V gene TRBV12-3 or TRBV12-4 combines with J gene TRBJ1-2; D perhaps matches TRBD1 (6 bases). The ends were cut back, 2 bases at V and 10 bases at J, with 11 bases in the middle. The CDR3 has 12 amino acids. CDR3 bases: TGTGCCAGCAGTTTATCGGGGGCCTCCTACACCTTC. Translating gives CASSLSGASYTF.

This clonotype was counted many times. This chain uses TRBV15 with TRBJ1-5; D remains unclear. The CDR3 sequence is 15 residues long. Germline V gene data show CDR1 as LNHNV and CDR2 as YYDKDF (reference sequence). Trimming took 8 bases from V and 2 from J, leaving 16 bases between them. This CDR3 is CATGRWGAGNQPQHF. DNA of the CDR3: TGTGCCACCGGGAGGTGGGGTGCGGGCAATCAGCCCCAGCATTTT.

This clonotype was recorded many times. The chain carries TRBV7-2 and TRBJ2-5; the D gene could be TRBD1 or TRBD2 (5 bases each). Trimming removed 7 bases at V and 5 bases at J, with 23 bases between. The CDR3 spans 16 residues. CDR1 is SGHTA, CDR2 FQGNSA, per germline. Here the CDR3 DNA reads TGTGCCAGCACCCAGGGAAGGAGCGGAATCGGGGAGACCCAGTACTTC. This encodes CASTQGRSGIGETQYF. The variable domain in full, with the rest retrieved from reference TRBV7-2 and TRBJ2-5, is GAGVSQSPSNKVTEKGKDVELRCDPISGHTALYWYRQSLGQGLEFLIYFQGNSAPDKSGLPSDRFSAERTGGSVSTLTIQRTQQEDSAVYLCASTQGRSGIGETQYFGPGTRLLVL.

The V call is TRBV18, the J call TRBJ2-7, with D perhaps TRBD2 (5 bases). V was cut by 5 bases and J by 1 base, with 12 bases left in between. CDR1 is KGHSH, CDR2 LQKENI, per germline. The CDR3 has 14 amino acids. The CDR3 coding sequence is TGTGCCAGCTCATCACGGGGATATTCCTACGAGCAGTACTTC. Its translation is CASSSRGYSYEQYF. The variable domain in full, with the rest retrieved from reference TRBV18 and TRBJ2-7, is NAGVMQNPRHLVRRRGQEARLRCSPMKGHSHVYWYRQLPEEGLKFMVYLQKENIIDESGMPKERFSAEFPKEGPSILRIQQVVRGDSAAYFCASSSRGYSYEQYFGPGTRLTVT.

The chain uses TRBV7-8 and TRBJ2-5; D is uncertain. Trimming removed 3 bases from V and 3 bases from J, with 11 bases in between. CDR1 and CDR2 (germline): SGHVS, FQNEAQ. The CDR3 has 14 amino acids. The CDR3 sequence is CASSFARREETQYF. CDR3 DNA: TGTGCCAGCAGCTTCGCGAGGCGCGAAGAGACCCAGTACTTC.

This clonotype was recorded at least ten times. The chain employs TRBV6-4 and TRBJ2-2, with D possibly TRBD2 on 5 matching bases. V was pared by 3 bases and J by 1 base, with 12 bases between. CDR1 is MRHNA and CDR2 is SNTAGT in the germline V gene. CDR3 length equals 16 residues. The CDR3 is CASSESPGKNTGELFF. In DNA, the CDR3 is TGTGCCAGCAGTGAGTCGCCCGGGAAGAACACCGGGGAGCTGTTTTTT.

The V and J genes are TRBV5-1 and TRBJ2-7; D gene uncertain. From germline, CDR1 is SGHRS and CDR2 YFSETQ. This CDR3 spans 13 amino acids. The V end lost 0 bases, the J end lost 4 bases, and 8 bases lay between the germline ends. The CDR3 loop reads CASSLEQSYEQYF. The CDR3 DNA reads as TGCGCCAGCAGCTTGGAACAGTCTTACGAGCAGTACTTC. Full variable domain (outside the CDR3, taken from reference TRBV5-1 and TRBJ2-7): KAGVTQTPRYLIKTRGQQVTLSCSPISGHRSVSWYQQTPGQGLQFLFEYFSETQRNKGNFPGRFSGRQFSNSRSEMNVSTLELGDSALYLCASSLEQSYEQYFGPGTRLTVT.

The V call is TRBV3-1, the J call TRBJ2-7; D uncertain. This CDR3 contains 13 residues. Trimming stripped 4 bases from V and 6 bases from J, with 13 bases between. From germline, CDR1 is LGHDT and CDR2 YNNKEL (reference sequence). CDR3 bases: TGTGCCAGCAGCCCTACTCAAGGGCGCGAGCAGTACTTC. Amino acids: CASSPTQGREQYF.